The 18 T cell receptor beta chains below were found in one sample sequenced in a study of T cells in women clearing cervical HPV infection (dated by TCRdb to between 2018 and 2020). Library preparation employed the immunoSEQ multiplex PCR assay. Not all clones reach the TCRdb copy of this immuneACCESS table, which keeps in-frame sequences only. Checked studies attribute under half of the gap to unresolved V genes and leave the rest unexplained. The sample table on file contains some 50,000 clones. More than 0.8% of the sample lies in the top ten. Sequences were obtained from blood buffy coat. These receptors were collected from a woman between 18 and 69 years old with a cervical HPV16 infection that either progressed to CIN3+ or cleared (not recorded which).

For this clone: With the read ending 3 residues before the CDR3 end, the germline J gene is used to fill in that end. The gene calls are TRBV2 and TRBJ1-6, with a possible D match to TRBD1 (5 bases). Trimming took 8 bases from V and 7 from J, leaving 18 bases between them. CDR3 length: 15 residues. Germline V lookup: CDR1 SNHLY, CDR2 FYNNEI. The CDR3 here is CASGSTGLMNSPLHF. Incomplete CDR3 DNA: TGTGCCAGCGGATCAACGGGACTGATGAATTCACCC.

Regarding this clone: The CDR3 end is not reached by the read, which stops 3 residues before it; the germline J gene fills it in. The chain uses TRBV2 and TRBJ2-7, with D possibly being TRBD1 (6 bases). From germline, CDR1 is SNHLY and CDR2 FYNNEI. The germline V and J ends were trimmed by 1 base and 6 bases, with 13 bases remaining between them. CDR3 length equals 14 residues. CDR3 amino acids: CASSEGGQGLEQYF. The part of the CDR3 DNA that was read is TGTGCCAGCAGTGAAGGGGGGCAGGGTCTCGAG. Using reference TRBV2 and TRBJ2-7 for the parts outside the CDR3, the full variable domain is EPEVTQTPSHQVTQMGQEVILRCVPISNHLYFYWYRQILGQKVEFLVSFYNNEISEKSEIFDDQFSVERPDGSNFTLKIRSTKLEDSAMYFCASSEGGQGLEQYFGPGTRLTVT.

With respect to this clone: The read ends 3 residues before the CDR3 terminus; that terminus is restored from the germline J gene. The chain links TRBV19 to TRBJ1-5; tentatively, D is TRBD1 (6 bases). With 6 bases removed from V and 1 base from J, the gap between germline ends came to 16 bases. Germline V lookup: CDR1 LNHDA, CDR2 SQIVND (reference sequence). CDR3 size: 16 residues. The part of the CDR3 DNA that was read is TGTGCCAGTAGAGAAACAGGGCTCGGAAGCAATCAGCCC. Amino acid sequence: CASRETGLGSNQP. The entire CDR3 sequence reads CASRETGLGSNQPQHF.

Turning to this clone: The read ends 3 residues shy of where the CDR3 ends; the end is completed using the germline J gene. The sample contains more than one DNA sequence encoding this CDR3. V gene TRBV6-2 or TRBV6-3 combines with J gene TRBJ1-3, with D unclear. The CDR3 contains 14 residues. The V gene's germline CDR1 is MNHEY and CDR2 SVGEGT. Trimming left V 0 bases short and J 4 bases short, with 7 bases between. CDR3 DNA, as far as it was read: TGTGCCAGCAGTTACTCCGAACAGGGAAACACC. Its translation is CASSYSEQGNT. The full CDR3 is CASSYSEQGNTIYF.

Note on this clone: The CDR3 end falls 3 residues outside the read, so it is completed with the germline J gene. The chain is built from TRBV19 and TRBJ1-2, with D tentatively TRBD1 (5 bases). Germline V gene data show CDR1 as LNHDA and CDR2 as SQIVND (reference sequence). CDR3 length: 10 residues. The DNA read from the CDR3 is TGTGCCAGTAGTAGAGGGGCC. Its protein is CASSRGA. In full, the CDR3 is CASSRGAYTF.

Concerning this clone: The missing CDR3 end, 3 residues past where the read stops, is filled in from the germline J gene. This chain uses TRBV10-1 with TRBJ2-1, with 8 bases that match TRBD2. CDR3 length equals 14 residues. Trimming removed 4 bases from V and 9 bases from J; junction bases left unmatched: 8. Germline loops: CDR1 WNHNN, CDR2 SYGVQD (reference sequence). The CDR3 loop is CASSAGTSGSEQFF. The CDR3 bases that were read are TGCGCCAGCAGTGCCGGGACTAGTGGTAGTGAG.

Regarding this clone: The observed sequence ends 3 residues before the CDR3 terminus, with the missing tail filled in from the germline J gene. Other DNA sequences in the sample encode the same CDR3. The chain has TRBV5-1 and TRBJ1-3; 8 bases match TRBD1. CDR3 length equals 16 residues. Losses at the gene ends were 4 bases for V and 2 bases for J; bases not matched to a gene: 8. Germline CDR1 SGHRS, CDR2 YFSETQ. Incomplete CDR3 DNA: TGCGCCAGCAGCGCCAATTCAGGGGGCACTGGAAACACC. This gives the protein CASSANSGGTGNT. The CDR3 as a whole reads CASSANSGGTGNTIYF. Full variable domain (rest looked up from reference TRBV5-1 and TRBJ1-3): KAGVTQTPRYLIKTRGQQVTLSCSPISGHRSVSWYQQTPGQGLQFLFEYFSETQRNKGNFPGRFSGRQFSNSRSEMNVSTLELGDSALYLCASSANSGGTGNTIYFGEGSWLTVV.

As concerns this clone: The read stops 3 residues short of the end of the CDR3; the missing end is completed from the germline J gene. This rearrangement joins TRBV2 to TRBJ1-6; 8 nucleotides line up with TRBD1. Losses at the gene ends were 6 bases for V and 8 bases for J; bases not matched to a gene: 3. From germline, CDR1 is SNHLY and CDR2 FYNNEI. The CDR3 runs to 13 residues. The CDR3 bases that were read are TGTGCCAGCAGGAGGACAGGGTATTCACCC. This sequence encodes CASRRTGYSP. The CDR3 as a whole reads CASRRTGYSPLHF.

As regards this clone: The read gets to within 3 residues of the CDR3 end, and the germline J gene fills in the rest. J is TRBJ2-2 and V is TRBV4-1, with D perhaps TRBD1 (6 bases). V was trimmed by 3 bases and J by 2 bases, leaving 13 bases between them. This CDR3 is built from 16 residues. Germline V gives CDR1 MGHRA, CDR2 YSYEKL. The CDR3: CASSQLQGKNTGELFF. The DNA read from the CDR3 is TGCGCCAGCAGCCAGTTACAGGGAAAAAACACCGGGGAG.

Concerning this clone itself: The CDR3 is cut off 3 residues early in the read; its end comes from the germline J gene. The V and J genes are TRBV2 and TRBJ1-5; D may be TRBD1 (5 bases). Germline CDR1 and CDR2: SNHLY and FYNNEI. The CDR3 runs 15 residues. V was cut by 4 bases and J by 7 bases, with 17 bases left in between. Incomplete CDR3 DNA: TGTGCCAGCAGTGTTAAGCTAGGGGTTGGCCAGCCC. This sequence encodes CASSVKLGVGQP. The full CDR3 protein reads CASSVKLGVGQPQHF. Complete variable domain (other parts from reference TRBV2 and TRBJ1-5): EPEVTQTPSHQVTQMGQEVILRCVPISNHLYFYWYRQILGQKVEFLVSFYNNEISEKSEIFDDQFSVERPDGSNFTLKIRSTKLEDSAMYFCASSVKLGVGQPQHFGDGTRLSIL.

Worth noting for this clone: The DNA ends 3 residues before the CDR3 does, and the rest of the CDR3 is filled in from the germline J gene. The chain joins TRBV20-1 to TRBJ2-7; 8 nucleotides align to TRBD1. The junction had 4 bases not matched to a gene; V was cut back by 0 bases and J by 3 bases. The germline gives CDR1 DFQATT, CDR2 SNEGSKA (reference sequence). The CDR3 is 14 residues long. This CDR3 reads CSARDLDRGYEQYF. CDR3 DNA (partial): TGCAGTGCTAGAGATCTAGACAGGGGCTACGAG.

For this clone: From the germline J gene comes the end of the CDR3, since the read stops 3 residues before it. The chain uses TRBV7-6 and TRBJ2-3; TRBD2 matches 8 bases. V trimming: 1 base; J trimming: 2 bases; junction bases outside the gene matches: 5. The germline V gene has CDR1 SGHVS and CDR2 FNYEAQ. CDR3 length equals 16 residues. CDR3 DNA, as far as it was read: TGTGCCAGCAGCTTAGAAGCGGGGGACCCCACAGATACG. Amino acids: CASSLEAGDPTDT. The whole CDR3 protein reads CASSLEAGDPTDTQYF.

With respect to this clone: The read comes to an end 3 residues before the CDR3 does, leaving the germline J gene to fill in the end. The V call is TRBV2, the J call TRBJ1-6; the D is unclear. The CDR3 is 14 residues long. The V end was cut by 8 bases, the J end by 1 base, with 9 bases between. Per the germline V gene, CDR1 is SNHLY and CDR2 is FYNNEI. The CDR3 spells CASGSSSYNSPLHF. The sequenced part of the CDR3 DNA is TGTGCCAGCGGCTCCAGTTCCTATAATTCACCC.

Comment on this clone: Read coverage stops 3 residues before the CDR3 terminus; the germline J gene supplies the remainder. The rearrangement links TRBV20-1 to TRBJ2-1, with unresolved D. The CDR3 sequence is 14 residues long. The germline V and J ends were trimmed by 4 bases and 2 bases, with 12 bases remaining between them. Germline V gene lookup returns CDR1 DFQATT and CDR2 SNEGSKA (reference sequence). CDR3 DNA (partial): TGCAGTGCTAAACCCAGAGATGCCTACAATGAG. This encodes CSAKPRDAYNE. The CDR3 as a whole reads CSAKPRDAYNEQFF.

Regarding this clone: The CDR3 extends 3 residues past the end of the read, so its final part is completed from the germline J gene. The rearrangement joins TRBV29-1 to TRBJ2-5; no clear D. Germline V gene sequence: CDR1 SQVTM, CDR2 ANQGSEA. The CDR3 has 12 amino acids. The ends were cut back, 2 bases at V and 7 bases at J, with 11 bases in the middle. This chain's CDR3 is CSVEPSTGTQYF. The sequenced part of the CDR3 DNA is TGCAGCGTTGAACCCTCAACGGGGACC.

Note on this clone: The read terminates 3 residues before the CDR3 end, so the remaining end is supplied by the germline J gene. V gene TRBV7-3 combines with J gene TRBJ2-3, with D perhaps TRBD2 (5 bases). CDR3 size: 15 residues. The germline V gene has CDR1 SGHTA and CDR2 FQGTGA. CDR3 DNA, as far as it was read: TGTGCCAGCAGCTTAACGATACCCAGGAGGCAGCCG. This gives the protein CASSLTIPRRQP. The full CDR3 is CASSLTIPRRQPQYF. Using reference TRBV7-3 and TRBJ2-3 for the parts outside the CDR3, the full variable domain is GAGVSQTPSNKVTEKGKYVELRCDPISGHTALYWYRQSLGQGPEFLIYFQGTGAADDSGLPNDRFFAVRPEGSVSTLKIQRTERGDSAVYLCASSLTIPRRQPQYFGPGTRLTVL.

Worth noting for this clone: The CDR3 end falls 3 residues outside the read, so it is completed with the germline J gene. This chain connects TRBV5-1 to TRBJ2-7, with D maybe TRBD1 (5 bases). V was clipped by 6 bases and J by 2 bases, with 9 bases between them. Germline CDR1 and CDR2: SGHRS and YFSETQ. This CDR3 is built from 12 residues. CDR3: CASIDSTYEQYF. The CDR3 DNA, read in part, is TGCGCCAGCATAGACAGTACCTACGAG.

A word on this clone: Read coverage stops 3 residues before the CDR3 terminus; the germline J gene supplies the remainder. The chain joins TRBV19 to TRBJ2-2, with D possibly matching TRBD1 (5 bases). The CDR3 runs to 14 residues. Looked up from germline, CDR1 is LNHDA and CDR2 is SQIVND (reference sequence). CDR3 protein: CASSIRREFEKLFF. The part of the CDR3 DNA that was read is TGTGCCAGTAGTATTCGCAGGGAATTCGAAAAG.